The present T cell receptor beta chain was sequenced within a study of blood T cell repertoires in COVID-19. Study as a whole: The samples span acute and convalescent COVID-19 from the United States, Italy and Spain. The analysed material was cDNA or gDNA that came from T cells, B-cell-depleted T cells, or PBMCs.

The protocol was immunoSEQ multiplex PCR, while the TCRdb copy is restricted to in-frame clones and leaves out a portion. The sample records 300,000 to 450,000 clones, about 88% being singletons. Enrollees, roughly 18 to 89 years old, lived in roughly 24 US areas. CDR1 is MNHEY, CDR2 SVGEGT, per germline. The V end lost 5 bases, the J end lost 8 bases, and 12 bases lay between the germline ends. This CDR3 spans 13 amino acids. The chain combines TRBV6-2 or TRBV6-3 with TRBJ1-4; TRBD1 is a possible D gene (5 bases). Sequenced input: PBMCs or T cells enriched from blood (not recorded which). The TCR was taken from a woman in her late teens or twenties who had recovered from COVID-19. Here the CDR3 reads CASSDRGREKLFF. As DNA, the CDR3 is TGTGCCAGCAGTGACCGGGGGAGGGAAAAACTGTTTTTT.